The rows below give T cell receptor beta chains drawn from one sample of a study of regulatory T cells in long-lasting Graves disease. Each CDR3 protein is one row after TCRdb ran MiXCR on the multiplex PCR reads. Of roughly 500,000 distinct CDR3 sequences listed, approximately 15% are singletons. These data are also associated with another study on T cells in Graves' hyperthyroidism and ophthalmopathy.

Sequences were derived from peripheral blood mononuclear cells (PBMCs), sampled at new diagnosis, from a patient treated with antithyroid drugs. These receptors were obtained from a woman aged 45-59 years with Graves disease. The CDR3 runs from the conserved cysteine through the conserved F or W. Each record gives: clone size, D gene, V gene, CDR3 length, J gene, CDR3 DNA, CDR3 protein. A D gene is named only where the DNA matches it firmly. Clone size is not always given. Where it is, it says once, few, many or a class for expanded clones.

abundance: many
d_gene: TRBD1
v_gene: TRBV18
len: 16
j_gene: TRBJ2-5
CDR3nt: TGTGCCAGCTCAAGAATCGGGACAGGCGGTACTCAGACCCAGTACTTC
CDR3aa: CASSRIGTGGTQTQYF

abundance: -
d_gene: -
v_gene: TRBV24-1
len: 12
j_gene: TRBJ2-1
CDR3nt: TGTGCCACCAGTGCCAGAGGCCGTGAGCAGTTCTTC
CDR3aa: CATSARGREQFF

abundance: many
d_gene: -
v_gene: TRBV6-1
len: 11
j_gene: TRBJ2-7
CDR3nt: TGTGCCAGCAGTGGGGTGCGGGAAACCTTCTTC
CDR3aa: CASSGVRETFF

abundance: -
d_gene: -
v_gene: TRBV19
len: 15
j_gene: TRBJ1-5
CDR3nt: TGTGCCAGTAGTAATGGAGACATTTCAAATCAGCCCCAGCATTTT
CDR3aa: CASSNGDISNQPQHF

abundance: few
d_gene: -
v_gene: TRBV5-5
len: 14
j_gene: TRBJ1-4
CDR3nt: TGTGCCAGCAGCACACAGGGAGTTAATGAAAAACTGTTTTTT
CDR3aa: CASSTQGVNEKLFF

abundance: many
d_gene: -
v_gene: TRBV28
len: 15
j_gene: TRBJ1-2
CDR3nt: TGTGCCAGCAGTTCCCCCGAAGGCAGGGGATCTGGCTACACCTTC
CDR3aa: CASSSPEGRGSGYTF

abundance: many
d_gene: TRBD2
v_gene: TRBV3-1
len: 15
j_gene: TRBJ2-1
CDR3nt: TGTGCCAGCAGCCGGAGACTAGCGGTCTACAATGAGCAGTTCTTC
CDR3aa: CASSRRLAVYNEQFF

abundance: many
d_gene: TRBD1
v_gene: TRBV19
len: 15
j_gene: TRBJ2-1
CDR3nt: TGTGCCAGTAGTACCGGACAGGGTTTTGCGTATGAGCAGTTCTTC
CDR3aa: CASSTGQGFAYEQFF

abundance: few
d_gene: -
v_gene: TRBV12-3/TRBV12-4
len: 11
j_gene: TRBJ2-7
CDR3nt: TGTGCCAGCAGCAACACGGACGAGCAGTACTTC
CDR3aa: CASSNTDEQYF

abundance: few
d_gene: -
v_gene: TRBV6-8
len: 13
j_gene: TRBJ1-2
CDR3nt: TGTGCCAGCAGTTCAACAGGGATATGGGGCTACACCTTC
CDR3aa: CASSSTGIWGYTF

abundance: many
d_gene: TRBD2
v_gene: TRBV6-5
len: 17
j_gene: TRBJ2-7
CDR3nt: TGTGCCAGCAGTTACTCTAGCGGGAGAAGTAGTTCCTACGAGCAGTACTTC
CDR3aa: CASSYSSGRSSSYEQYF

abundance: many
d_gene: TRBD2
v_gene: TRBV6-2/TRBV6-3
len: 16
j_gene: TRBJ2-3
CDR3nt: TGTGCCAGCAGTTACGGCCTAGCGGGAGGGGCAGATACGCAGTATTTT
CDR3aa: CASSYGLAGGADTQYF

abundance: -
d_gene: TRBD1
v_gene: TRBV28
len: 17
j_gene: TRBJ2-3
CDR3nt: TGTGCCAGCAGTTCCGTACCGGGACAGGGTAGCACAGATACGCAGTATTTT
CDR3aa: CASSSVPGQGSTDTQYF

abundance: once
d_gene: -
v_gene: TRBV9
len: 14
j_gene: TRBJ2-1
CDR3nt: TGTGCCAGCAGCGCCACATCAGGGCACTATGAGCAGTTCTTC
CDR3aa: CASSATSGHYEQFF

abundance: many
d_gene: -
v_gene: TRBV2
len: 15
j_gene: TRBJ1-1
CDR3nt: TGTGCCAGCGCGGGGCCCGCAGTGATGAACACTGAAGCTTTCTTT
CDR3aa: CASAGPAVMNTEAFF

abundance: many
d_gene: TRBD1
v_gene: TRBV28
len: 15
j_gene: TRBJ1-5
CDR3nt: TGTGCCAGCAGCAAGGACAGGGGGCGATTTCAGCCCCAGCATTTT
CDR3aa: CASSKDRGRFQPQHF

abundance: -
d_gene: -
v_gene: TRBV29-1
len: 13
j_gene: TRBJ2-2
CDR3nt: TGCAGCGTTGAGGTAGAGAACACCGGGGAGCTGTTTTTT
CDR3aa: CSVEVENTGELFF

abundance: once
d_gene: -
v_gene: TRBV7-2
len: 14
j_gene: TRBJ2-1
CDR3nt: TGTGCCAGCAGCCCGCGGGACCACCCTTATGAGCAGTTCTTC
CDR3aa: CASSPRDHPYEQFF

abundance: many
d_gene: -
v_gene: TRBV30
len: 13
j_gene: TRBJ2-3
CDR3nt: TGTGCCTGGAGAAATCCTTCCACAGATACGCAGTATTTT
CDR3aa: CAWRNPSTDTQYF

abundance: -
d_gene: -
v_gene: TRBV6-1
len: 15
j_gene: TRBJ1-5
CDR3nt: TGTGCCAGCAGTGTTCAGGACAATAGCAATCAGCCCCAGCATTTT
CDR3aa: CASSVQDNSNQPQHF

abundance: -
d_gene: TRBD2
v_gene: TRBV20-1
len: 16
j_gene: TRBJ2-1
CDR3nt: TGCAGTGCTAGAGAGGGTAGCGGGAGGCTCTACAATGAGCAGTTCTTC
CDR3aa: CSAREGSGRLYNEQFF

abundance: few
d_gene: TRBD2
v_gene: TRBV6-1
len: 13
j_gene: TRBJ2-7
CDR3nt: TGTGCCAGCAGTCGGGAGGGATCCGACGAGCAGTACTTC
CDR3aa: CASSREGSDEQYF

abundance: -
d_gene: -
v_gene: TRBV3-1
len: 15
j_gene: TRBJ2-7
CDR3nt: TGTGCCAGCCTCTCCCACAAGATAGACCTGTACGAGCAGTACTTC
CDR3aa: CASLSHKIDLYEQYF

abundance: -
d_gene: TRBD1
v_gene: TRBV28
len: 16
j_gene: TRBJ1-5
CDR3nt: TGTGCCAGCAGTTTACCGGGACAGATCCTTGGTCAGCCCCAGCATTTT
CDR3aa: CASSLPGQILGQPQHF

abundance: many
d_gene: -
v_gene: TRBV5-1
len: 14
j_gene: TRBJ2-1
CDR3nt: TGCGCCAGCAGCGGCGGGACTGTTTGGGATGAGCAGTTCTTC
CDR3aa: CASSGGTVWDEQFF

abundance: many
d_gene: TRBD1
v_gene: TRBV6-1
len: 15
j_gene: TRBJ2-7
CDR3nt: TGTGCCAGCAACTCAATAACAGGGGCTCGTTACGAGCAGTACTTC
CDR3aa: CASNSITGARYEQYF

abundance: many
d_gene: TRBD1
v_gene: TRBV24-1
len: 14
j_gene: TRBJ2-5
CDR3nt: TGTGCCACCAGTGCTCGAGGGGGCCGGGAGACCCAGTACTTC
CDR3aa: CATSARGGRETQYF

abundance: many
d_gene: -
v_gene: TRBV9
len: 13
j_gene: TRBJ2-1
CDR3nt: TGTGCCAGCAGCCCAGGGGGGGTGGATGAGCAGTTCTTC
CDR3aa: CASSPGGVDEQFF

abundance: -
d_gene: TRBD2
v_gene: TRBV24-1
len: 12
j_gene: TRBJ2-1
CDR3nt: TGTGCCACCTCCGGGGGGGATAATGAGCAGTTCTTC
CDR3aa: CATSGGDNEQFF

abundance: -
d_gene: TRBD1
v_gene: TRBV12-5
len: 15
j_gene: TRBJ1-5
CDR3nt: TGTGCTAGTGCCGAAAAGACAGGGAGCAATCAGCCCCAGCATTTT
CDR3aa: CASAEKTGSNQPQHF

abundance: few
d_gene: -
v_gene: TRBV10-2
len: 12
j_gene: TRBJ2-1
CDR3nt: TGCGCCAGCACAAATCCATGGGTTGAGCAGTTCTTC
CDR3aa: CASTNPWVEQFF

abundance: -
d_gene: TRBD2
v_gene: TRBV5-1
len: 16
j_gene: TRBJ2-2
CDR3nt: TGCGCCAGCAGCTTGGTTATAGCGGGAGTTACCGGGGAGCTGTTTTTT
CDR3aa: CASSLVIAGVTGELFF

abundance: -
d_gene: TRBD2
v_gene: TRBV14
len: 16
j_gene: TRBJ2-5
CDR3nt: TGTGCCAGCAGCCGCCGACTAGCGGGATGGGTGGAGACCCAGTACTTC
CDR3aa: CASSRRLAGWVETQYF

abundance: few
d_gene: -
v_gene: TRBV6-1
len: 12
j_gene: TRBJ2-7
CDR3nt: TGTGCCAGCAGGCAACTAGCTTACGAGCAGTACTTC
CDR3aa: CASRQLAYEQYF

abundance: many
d_gene: -
v_gene: TRBV11-3
len: 13
j_gene: TRBJ1-1
CDR3nt: TGTGCCAGCAGCGGTGGTCCCCGTGATGAAGCTTTCTTT
CDR3aa: CASSGGPRDEAFF